Following are 25 T cell receptor beta chains from one sample sequenced in a study of beta chain features in type 1 diabetes. General study results and limits: Moderate yet significant TCRB CDR3 shortening was seen in Type 1 diabetes patients in all four CD4+ subsets.

These receptors have no identified antigens. cDNA synthesis used the whole RNA isolate, giving expressed TCRB sequences. TCRdb keeps only in-frame clones here, not all; method: immunoSEQ multiplex PCR. Here the sample spans 150,000 to 170,000 clones, 10% to 13% being singletons. The specimen was central memory CD4+ T cells from blood. The receptor set was obtained from a young man with type 1 diabetes.

Only a few counts were recorded for this clone. The chain couples TRBV28 to TRBJ1-1; D might be TRBD1 (5 bases). From germline, CDR1 is MDHEN and CDR2 SYDVKM. This CDR3 comprises 15 residues. Trimming took off 6 bases at V and 6 bases at J, with 20 bases between the two ends. The CDR3 region is CASSPWGGRKPEAFF. The CDR3, as DNA: TGTGCCAGCAGCCCGTGGGGCGGCCGGAAACCTGAAGCTTTCTTT.

This clone came up once. This chain links TRBV18 with TRBJ1-2, with 7 bases that match TRBD1. The V gene end was trimmed by 3 bases and the J gene end by 4 bases; junction bases not matched to a gene: 8. From germline, CDR1 is KGHSH and CDR2 LQKENI. The CDR3 runs to 15 residues. CDR3 in amino acids: CASSPRDSDLYGYTF. Written as DNA, the CDR3 is TGTGCCAGCTCACCCCGGGACAGTGACCTCTATGGCTACACCTTC.

The chain has TRBV6-5 and TRBJ2-7; D not certain. The V and J ends lost 4 bases and 3 bases respectively, with 7 bases between them. Germline values: CDR1 MNHEY, CDR2 SVGAGI. The length of the CDR3 is 12 residues. CDR3 bases: TGTGCCAGCAGTTCCCAAAACTACGAGCAGTACTTC. It translates to CASSSQNYEQYF.

This clone was recorded a few times. The J gene is TRBJ1-5, the V gene TRBV2, with D uncertain. The CDR3 totals 15 residues. The germline V and J ends were trimmed by 1 base and 5 bases, with 12 bases remaining between them. The germline CDR1 and CDR2 sequences are SNHLY and FYNNEI. CDR3 amino acids: CASSEVPGKHQPQHF. In DNA form, the CDR3 reads TGTGCCAGCAGTGAAGTTCCCGGGAAACATCAGCCCCAGCATTTT.

The chain links TRBV19 to TRBJ1-2; tentative D call: TRBD1 (6 bases). Germline CDR1 and CDR2: LNHDA and SQIVND (reference sequence). The CDR3 length is 11 residues. V lost 6 bases, J lost 6 bases, and 8 bases lay in between. The CDR3 nucleotides are TGTGCCAGTAGACAGGGTGATGGCTACACCTTC. Protein: CASRQGDGYTF. Using reference TRBV19 and TRBJ1-2 for the parts outside the CDR3, the full variable domain is DGGITQSPKYLFRKEGQNVTLSCEQNLNHDAMYWYRQDPGQGLRLIYYSQIVNDFQKGDIAEGYSVSREKKESFPLTVTSAQKNPTAFYLCASRQGDGYTFGSGTRLTVV.

This clone was seen only a few times. CDR3 DNA sequence: TGTGCCAGCTCACCAACAGGGCCGGGAGCCAAAAACATTCAGTACTTC. Its protein is CASSPTGPGAKNIQYF. The rearrangement joins TRBV18 to TRBJ2-4, with D possibly being TRBD1 (6 bases). Germline CDR1 and CDR2: KGHSH and LQKENI. V was shortened by 2 bases and J by 0 bases, with 11 bases between the two germline ends. The length of the CDR3 is 16 residues.

This chain connects TRBV9 to TRBJ2-5; D is unresolved. Between the trimmed V and J ends, which lost 0 bases and 1 base, there was a span of 7 bases. The CDR3 is made up of 14 amino acids. Looked up from germline, CDR1 is SGDLS and CDR2 is YYNGEE. The CDR3 sequence: CASSVDTAQETQYF. In DNA, the CDR3 is TGTGCCAGCAGCGTAGACACAGCCCAAGAGACCCAGTACTTC.

This clone was seen more than once but under ten times. The chain uses TRBV4-3 and TRBJ2-7; 7 bases fit TRBD2. Germline V gene lookup returns CDR1 LGHNA and CDR2 YSLEER. CDR3 size: 16 residues. The trim removed 0 bases at V and 3 bases at J, leaving 8 bases unmatched. CDR3 protein: CASSQDLASGSYEQYF. The DNA for the CDR3 is TGCGCCAGCAGCCAAGATCTGGCTAGCGGCAGCTACGAGCAGTACTTC.

The chain combines TRBV19 with TRBJ1-5; D is uncertain. Germline V lookup: CDR1 LNHDA, CDR2 SQIVND (reference sequence). CDR3 length: 14 residues. V was shortened by 4 bases and J by 4 bases, with 11 bases between the two germline ends. For the CDR3, the DNA is TGTGCCAGTAGTACAAGGAGTGATAATCAGCCCCAGCATTTT. It translates to CASSTRSDNQPQHF.

This clone showed up just a few times. The gene calls are TRBV4-2 and TRBJ2-1, with 13 bases fitting TRBD2. The CDR3 consists of 16 residues. Germline V gives CDR1 LGHNA, CDR2 YNFKEQ. V was clipped by 4 bases and J by 4 bases; unmatched bases: 4. This CDR3 reads CASSRLLAGGYNEQFF. For the CDR3, the DNA is TGTGCCAGCAGCCGATTACTAGCGGGAGGGTACAATGAGCAGTTCTTC.

The chain carries TRBV30 and TRBJ2-7; 10 bases are shared with TRBD2. This CDR3 comprises 15 residues. V gave up 4 bases and J gave up 1 base; unmatched junction bases: 7. Germline CDR1 reads GTSNPN; CDR2 reads SVGIG (reference sequence). CDR3 coding DNA: TGTGCCTGGACCCTGGGACTAGCGCCTTCCTACGAGCAGTACTTC. This gives the protein CAWTLGLAPSYEQYF.

The chain combines TRBV7-2 with TRBJ2-7; D perhaps matches TRBD2 (5 bases). The germline gives CDR1 SGHTA, CDR2 FQGNSA. The V end was cut by 6 bases, the J end by 2 bases, with 14 bases between. This CDR3 has 14 residues. The CDR3 spells CASRPFQRAYEQYF. CDR3 DNA sequence: TGTGCCAGCAGACCCTTCCAGAGGGCCTACGAGCAGTACTTC.

The chain links TRBV9 to TRBJ2-7; TRBD2 aligns across 9 bases. Germline loops: CDR1 SGDLS, CDR2 YYNGEE. V lost 0 bases to trimming and J lost 7 bases; unmatched junction nucleotides: 11. This CDR3 has 16 residues. In nucleotides, the CDR3 is TGTGCCAGCAGCGTAGGGGCTAGCGGGACGATGGGGGAGCAGTACTTC. Translating it yields CASSVGASGTMGEQYF.

This clone was counted a few times. The chain links TRBV4-2 to TRBJ2-2; 7 bases are a match to TRBD2. After removal of 1 base from V and 4 bases from J, the junction contained 3 bases not matched to a gene. The V gene's germline CDR1 is LGHNA and CDR2 YNFKEQ. The CDR3 totals 15 residues. The CDR3 spells CASSQGGGPTGELFF. CDR3 bases: TGTGCCAGCAGCCAAGGGGGAGGGCCCACCGGGGAGCTGTTTTTT.

The chain couples TRBV18 to TRBJ2-7; 7 bases align to TRBD2. The CDR3 totals 16 residues. With 0 bases clipped from V and 5 bases from J, the junction kept 10 bases outside the gene matches. Germline V gene data show CDR1 as KGHSH and CDR2 as LQKENI. The CDR3, as DNA: TGTGCCAGCTCACCACCGGGGAGCGGGATATGGGACGAGCAGTACTTC. The encoded protein is CASSPPGSGIWDEQYF. Supplemented by reference TRBV18 and TRBJ2-7, the full variable domain reads NAGVMQNPRHLVRRRGQEARLRCSPMKGHSHVYWYRQLPEEGLKFMVYLQKENIIDESGMPKERFSAEFPKEGPSILRIQQVVRGDSAAYFCASSPPGSGIWDEQYFGPGTRLTVT.

This clone was seen only a few times. V gene TRBV19 combines with J gene TRBJ2-1, with 9 bases lining up with TRBD1. This CDR3 contains 17 residues. V dropped 5 bases and J dropped 7; count of bases not matched to a gene: 15. Germline V CDR1 and CDR2: LNHDA, SQIVND (reference sequence). CDR3 loop: CASSYMGQGIRQNEQFF. In nucleotides, the CDR3 is TGTGCCAGTAGTTATATGGGACAGGGTATAAGGCAGAATGAGCAGTTCTTC.

CDR3 loop: CASSPRTGKNTEAFF. The CDR3 region has the DNA TGTGCCAGCTCACCACGAACAGGGAAGAACACTGAAGCTTTCTTT. The chain is built from TRBV18 and TRBJ1-1, with D maybe TRBD1 (6 bases). V lost 1 base and J lost 1, with 10 bases in between. CDR3 length: 15 amino acids. Germline-derived CDR1 and CDR2 are KGHSH and LQKENI.

The V gene is TRBV7-3, the J gene TRBJ2-1; 8 nucleotides agree with TRBD2. V was clipped by 3 bases and J by 10 bases; unmatched bases: 8. The germline V gene has CDR1 SGHTA and CDR2 FQGTGA. The CDR3 is 14 amino acids. This CDR3 is CASSFTGGGKEQFF. Here the CDR3 DNA reads TGTGCCAGCAGCTTCACGGGAGGGGGGAAAGAGCAGTTCTTC.

The CDR3 DNA reads TGTGCCAGCAGCTCCAAAAACAGGGATGAAGCTTTCTTT. Amino acid sequence: CASSSKNRDEAFF. V and J are TRBV5-6 and TRBJ1-1, with a weak D call TRBD1 (6 bases). In germline, CDR1 is SGHDT, CDR2 YYEEEE. This CDR3 contains 13 residues. V was cut by 3 bases and J by 7 bases, with 13 bases left in between.

CDR3 bases: TGCGCCAGCAGCAGAGCTGGGACAGGGAACAATGAGCAGTTCTTC. Its protein is CASSRAGTGNNEQFF. V is TRBV5-1 and J is TRBJ2-1; TRBD1 matches 9 bases. The CDR3 consists of 15 residues. The germline V gene encodes CDR1 SGHRS and CDR2 YFSETQ. The ends lost 4 bases at V and 5 bases at J; junction bases unmatched: 7.

This clone was detected a few times. The chain employs TRBV5-1 and TRBJ1-4, with TRBD1 matching 7 bases. Germline CDR1 is SGHRS and CDR2 is YFSETQ. CDR3 length: 17 amino acids. V was clipped by 4 bases and J by 7 bases; unmatched bases: 16. This CDR3 reads CASSPGSYPGGREKLFF. DNA for the CDR3: TGCGCCAGCAGCCCGGGGAGCTATCCAGGGGGACGTGAAAAACTGTTTTTT.

This clone turned up a few times. The chain carries TRBV7-9 and TRBJ1-5, with TRBD1 as a possible D gene (6 bases). Per the germline V gene, CDR1 is SEHNR and CDR2 is FQNEAQ (reference sequence). This CDR3 contains 15 residues. Trimming removed 7 bases from V and 4 bases from J, with 17 bases in between. CDR3 nucleotide sequence: TGTGCCAGCACCGAGACGGACAGACGGAATCAGCCCCAGCATTTT. Translation gives CASTETDRRNQPQHF.

This rearrangement joins TRBV28 to TRBJ2-7; 8 bases fit TRBD1. There are 14 residues in the CDR3. The germline CDR1 and CDR2 sequences are MDHEN and SYDVKM. The trim removed 6 bases at V and 1 base at J, leaving 5 bases unmatched. CDR3 sequence reads: CASRAGTGSYEQYF. CDR3 nucleotide sequence: TGTGCCAGCAGGGCCGGGACAGGTTCCTACGAGCAGTACTTC.

There are a few counts of this clone. This sequence joins TRBV30 and TRBJ1-1; 7 nucleotides match TRBD1. Germline CDR1 reads GTSNPN; CDR2 reads SVGIG (reference sequence). This CDR3 comprises 14 residues. The J segment lost 7 bases and the V segment lost 2 bases, leaving 10 bases of the junction unmatched. The CDR3 is CAWSLSGTDFEAFF. The DNA of the CDR3 is TGTGCCTGGAGTCTGTCCGGGACAGATTTTGAAGCTTTCTTT.

This sequence joins TRBV5-1 and TRBJ2-4; tentatively, D is TRBD2 (5 bases). Trimming removed 4 bases from V and 8 bases from J, with 13 bases in between. Per germline, CDR1 SGHRS and CDR2 YFSETQ. The CDR3 runs to 13 residues. CDR3 DNA: TGCGCCAGCAGCACTAGTCCGGGATACATTCAGTACTTC. Amino acid sequence: CASSTSPGYIQYF.